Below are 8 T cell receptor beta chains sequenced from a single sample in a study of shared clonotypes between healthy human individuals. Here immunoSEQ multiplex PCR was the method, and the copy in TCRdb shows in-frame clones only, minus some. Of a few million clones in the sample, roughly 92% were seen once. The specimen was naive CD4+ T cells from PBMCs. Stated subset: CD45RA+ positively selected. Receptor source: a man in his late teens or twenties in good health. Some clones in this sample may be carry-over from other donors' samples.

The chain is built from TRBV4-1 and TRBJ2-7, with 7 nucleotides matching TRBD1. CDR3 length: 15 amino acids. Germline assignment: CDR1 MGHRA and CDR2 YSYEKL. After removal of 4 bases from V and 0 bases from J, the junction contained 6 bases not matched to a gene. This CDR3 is CASSRIWDSSYEQYF. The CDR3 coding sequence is TGCGCCAGCAGCCGGATATGGGACAGCTCCTACGAGCAGTACTTC.

The CDR3 loop is CASSGRSRGNQPQHF. In nucleotides, the CDR3 is TGTGCCAGCAGCGGAAGGTCCCGGGGCAATCAGCCCCAGCATTTT. The chain couples TRBV7-8 to TRBJ1-5; D gene ambiguous. The CDR3 extends over 15 amino acids. The V gene's germline CDR1 is SGHVS and CDR2 FQNEAQ. Between the trimmed V and J ends, which lost 5 bases and 2 bases, there was a span of 13 bases.

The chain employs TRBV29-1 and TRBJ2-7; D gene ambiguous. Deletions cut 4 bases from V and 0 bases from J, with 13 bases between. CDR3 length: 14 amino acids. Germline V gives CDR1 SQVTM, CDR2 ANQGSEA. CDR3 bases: TGCAGCGTTGCCCCGGGCCTGGACTCCTACGAGCAGTACTTC. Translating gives CSVAPGLDSYEQYF.

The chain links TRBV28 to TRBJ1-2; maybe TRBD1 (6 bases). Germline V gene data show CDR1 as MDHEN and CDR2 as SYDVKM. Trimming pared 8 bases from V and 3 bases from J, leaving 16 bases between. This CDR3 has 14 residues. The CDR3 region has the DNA TGTGCCAGCTCTCAAACCGACAGGTACTATGGCTACACCTTC. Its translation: CASSQTDRYYGYTF.

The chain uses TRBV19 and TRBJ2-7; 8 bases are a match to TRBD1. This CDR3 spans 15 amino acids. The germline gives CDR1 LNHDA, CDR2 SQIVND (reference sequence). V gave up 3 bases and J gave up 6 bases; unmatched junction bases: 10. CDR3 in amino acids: CASSMVAGGLAEQYF. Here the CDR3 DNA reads TGTGCCAGTAGTATGGTCGCAGGGGGCTTGGCCGAGCAGTACTTC.

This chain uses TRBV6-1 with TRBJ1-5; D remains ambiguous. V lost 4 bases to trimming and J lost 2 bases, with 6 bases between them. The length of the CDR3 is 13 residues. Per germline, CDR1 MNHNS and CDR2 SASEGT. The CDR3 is CASSALGNQPQHF. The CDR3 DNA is TGTGCCAGCAGTGCCCTTGGCAATCAGCCCCAGCATTTT.

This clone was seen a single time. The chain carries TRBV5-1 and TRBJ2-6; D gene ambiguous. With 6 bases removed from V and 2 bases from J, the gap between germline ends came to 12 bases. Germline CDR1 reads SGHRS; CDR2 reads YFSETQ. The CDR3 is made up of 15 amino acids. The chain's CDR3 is CASTSTMAGANVLTF. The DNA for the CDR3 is TGCGCCAGCACCTCTACTATGGCTGGGGCCAACGTCCTGACTTTC.

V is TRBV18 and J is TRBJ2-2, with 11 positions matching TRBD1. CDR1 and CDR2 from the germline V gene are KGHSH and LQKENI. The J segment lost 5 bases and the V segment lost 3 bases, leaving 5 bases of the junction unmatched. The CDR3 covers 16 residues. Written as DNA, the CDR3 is TGTGCCAGCTCACCGCGGACAGGGGGCCTAACCGGGGAGCTGTTTTTT. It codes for CASSPRTGGLTGELFF.